The T cell receptor (beta chain) under discussion was sequenced for a study of blood T cell repertoires in COVID-19. As for the study in general: Two negative PCRs, clearance, or symptom resolution were required of recovered Cohort 3 donors.

The germline V gene has CDR1 MNHEY and CDR2 SMNVEV (reference sequence). This CDR3 has 17 amino acids. V lost 3 bases, J lost 0 bases, and 18 bases lay in between. Assignments of participants to cohorts depended upon their own reported clinical history. TCRdb's copy holds only in-frame clones and misses some; the assay was immunoSEQ multiplex PCR. The repertoire holds hundreds of thousands of clones, with 88% as singletons. The sequenced material came from PBMCs or T cells enriched from blood (not recorded which). This sequence joins TRBV27 and TRBJ2-7, with D perhaps TRBD2 (6 bases). The source is a woman aged 60-70 years in a cohort exposed to, infected with or recovered from COVID-19 (not recorded which). The CDR3 protein is CASSFLTVTTSSYEQYF. The CDR3 DNA is TGTGCCAGCAGTTTTCTCACCGTCACGACTAGCTCCTACGAGCAGTACTTC.